These 30 T cell receptor beta chains originate from one sample sequenced in a study of cytomegalovirus exposure and HLA in healthy donors (dated by TCRdb to the late 2010s). Receptor libraries were prepared by the immunoSEQ multiplex PCR assay. The multiplex PCR relied on a mix of 60 forward primers for TCR Vbeta segments and 13 reverse primers for TCR Jbeta segments. Imported from immuneACCESS, the table was reduced by TCRdb to in-frame sequences with V and J called. These copies leave out some clones; in studies compared against another copy, an unresolved V gene accounts for under half, and the cause of the remainder is not known. Counted in this sample were about 160,000 clones; roughly 82% of them appeared once. In total, the top ten clones hold about 10% of the sample. Sequenced: PBMCs. These receptors all stem from a man over 45 in good health and CMV-seropositive.

The chain joins TRBV7-3 to TRBJ2-2; 10 bases line up with TRBD2. Germline CDR1 SGHTA, CDR2 FQGTGA. The CDR3 contains 17 residues. Trimming removed 0 bases from V and 4 bases from J; junction bases left unmatched: 5. The CDR3 DNA follows: TGTGCCAGCAGCTTAACGAGGACTAGCGGAAGCACCGGGGAGCTGTTTTTT. Translating it yields CASSLTRTSGSTGELFF.

The V gene is TRBV10-3, the J gene TRBJ2-2; 7 bases map to TRBD1. V lost 4 bases to trimming and J lost 7 bases; unmatched junction nucleotides: 6. Per germline, CDR1 ENHRY and CDR2 SYGVKD. This CDR3 is 14 amino acids long. The CDR3 bases are TGTGCCATCAGTGGAGACAGGGTTGGCGGGGAGCTGTTTTTT. Translation gives CAISGDRVGGELFF.

The chain is built from TRBV27 and TRBJ1-2; possible D gene TRBD1, 5 bases. The length of the CDR3 is 14 residues. Trimming stripped 4 bases from V and 4 bases from J, with 13 bases between. Looked up from germline, CDR1 is MNHEY and CDR2 is SMNVEV (reference sequence). The CDR3 reads CASSSPTASYGYTF. The CDR3 region has the DNA TGTGCCAGCAGTTCCCCGACAGCCTCCTATGGCTACACCTTC.

To note about this clone: The junction shows a germline mismatch at one end, possibly a read error. The V call is TRBV29-1, the J call TRBJ1-1, with D perhaps matching TRBD1 (5 bases). The CDR3 covers 16 residues. The germline gives CDR1 SQVTM, CDR2 ANQGSEA. CDR3 sequence (DNA): TGCAGCGTCTGGGGCCTATTGATGGGGGGTAACACTGAAGCTTCCTTT. It specifies CSVWGLLMGGNTEASF.

In DNA form, the CDR3 reads TGTGCCAGCAGCGCCGGGTGGACCGGGGAGCTGTTTTTT. This gives the protein CASSAGWTGELFF. The chain recombines TRBV9 with TRBJ2-2; the D is unclear. V gave up 3 bases and J gave up 5 bases, with 8 bases separating them. The CDR3 is 13 residues long. From germline, CDR1 is SGDLS and CDR2 YYNGEE.

The chain carries TRBV19 and TRBJ2-3; D is unclear. The V gene's germline CDR1 is LNHDA and CDR2 SQIVND (reference sequence). The CDR3 has 14 residues. Between the trimmed V and J ends, which lost 7 bases and 0 bases, there was a span of 11 bases. The chain's CDR3 is CASKSRTSTDTQYF. DNA for the CDR3: TGTGCCAGTAAGAGTCGTACTAGCACAGATACGCAGTATTTT.

This clone was found once. At one end the junction does not follow the germline gene, possibly because of a read error. The rearrangement links TRBV28 to TRBJ1-3; D is perhaps TRBD1 (5 bases). There are 15 residues in the CDR3. Germline V gene data show CDR1 as MDHEN and CDR2 as SYDVKM. CDR3 sequence: CASSLPQGIWNTIYF. CDR3 nucleotide sequence: TGTGCCAGCAGTCTTCCCCAGGGAATCTGGAACACAATATATTTT.

Only one count was recorded for this clone. The chain recombines TRBV4-3 with TRBJ2-7; D unclear. The V end lost 0 bases, the J end lost 3 bases, and 12 bases lay between the germline ends. The germline gives CDR1 LGHNA, CDR2 YSLEER. This CDR3 region has 15 residues. As DNA, the CDR3 is TGCGCCAGCAGCCAAGAGGCAGGTTATTACTACGAGCAGTACTTC. Translated, it gives CASSQEAGYYYEQYF.

CDR3 sequence (DNA): TGTGCCAGCAGCTTGGCCGGGTTGGAGACCCAGTACTTC. It yields the protein CASSLAGLETQYF. The rearrangement joins TRBV11-2 to TRBJ2-5, with D unresolved. Germline CDR1 reads SGHAT; CDR2 reads FQNNGV. V lost 3 bases, J lost 5 bases, and 10 bases lay in between. This CDR3 is 13 amino acids long.

This sequence joins TRBV7-2 and TRBJ2-1, with 7 bases fitting TRBD1. Germline V gene data show CDR1 as SGHTA and CDR2 as FQGNSA. Unmatched junction bases numbered 10, after V lost 5 bases and J lost 6 bases. This CDR3 has 15 residues. CDR3 in amino acids: CASSRLSSGGNEQFF. DNA of the CDR3: TGTGCCAGCAGCCGACTCAGTTCAGGGGGCAATGAGCAGTTCTTC.

This clone was found many times. The chain links TRBV4-3 to TRBJ1-1, with D uncertain. The length of the CDR3 is 18 residues. V was pared by 0 bases and J by 4 bases, with 21 bases between. Germline-derived CDR1 and CDR2 are LGHNA and YSLEER. CDR3 protein: CASSQDREVSEASTEAFF. In nucleotides, the CDR3 is TGCGCCAGCAGCCAAGATCGCGAGGTGTCAGAAGCCTCCACTGAAGCTTTCTTT.

The chain links TRBV28 to TRBJ2-7, with a possible D match to TRBD1 (5 bases). Trimming cost V 6 bases and J 3 bases, with 15 bases left between them. The germline V gene encodes CDR1 MDHEN and CDR2 SYDVKM. This CDR3 has 14 residues. DNA for the CDR3: TGTGCCAGCAGCACCCCAGGGCTAGGCTACGAGCAGTACTTC. Translation: CASSTPGLGYEQYF.

The CDR3 reads CASMTGQIHEQYF. DNA for the CDR3: TGTGCCAGCATGACAGGGCAGATCCACGAGCAGTACTTC. The rearrangement joins TRBV2 to TRBJ2-7; 7 bases line up with TRBD1. CDR1 and CDR2 (germline): SNHLY, FYNNEI. This CDR3 spans 13 amino acids. The junction had 8 bases not matched to a gene; V was cut back by 7 bases and J by 5 bases.

J is TRBJ2-7 and V is TRBV6-1, with a possible D match to TRBD1 (5 bases). Trimming pared 6 bases from V and 2 bases from J, leaving 17 bases between. This CDR3 has 15 residues. Germline V CDR1 and CDR2: MNHNS, SASEGT. The CDR3 DNA follows: TGTGCCAGCAGAGGACCAGGACACAGGACCTACGAGCAGTACTTC. It yields the protein CASRGPGHRTYEQYF.

This rearrangement joins TRBV19 to TRBJ2-1; 11 bases are shared with TRBD1. The CDR3 runs 17 residues. V dropped 6 bases and J dropped 9; count of bases not matched to a gene: 16. Germline values: CDR1 LNHDA, CDR2 SQIVND (reference sequence). The CDR3 DNA sequence: TGTGCCAGTAGCCCCAGGGCGGGGGACAGGGGGTACGGTGAGCAGTTCTTC. Its protein is CASSPRAGDRGYGEQFF.

The gene calls are TRBV9 and TRBJ2-3, with 7 bases matching TRBD2. After removal of 0 bases from V and 4 bases from J, the junction contained 5 bases not matched to a gene. From germline, CDR1 is SGDLS and CDR2 YYNGEE. The CDR3 has 15 residues. CDR3 DNA: TGTGCCAGCAGCGTAGTCTCTAGCGGAGCAGATACGCAGTATTTT. Its translation is CASSVVSSGADTQYF.

The genes are TRBV2 and TRBJ2-1, with 11 bases that match TRBD2. This CDR3 has 15 residues. Germline loops: CDR1 SNHLY, CDR2 FYNNEI. J lost 5 bases, V lost 3 bases, and 3 bases had no gene match. CDR3 in DNA: TGTGCCAGCAGTGAGATACTAGCGGGGGACAATGAGCAGTTCTTC. Translated: CASSEILAGDNEQFF.

The V call is TRBV28, the J call TRBJ1-5; TRBD1 aligns across 9 bases. Germline V gives CDR1 MDHEN, CDR2 SYDVKM. CDR3 length: 14 amino acids. Trimming took 5 bases from V and 4 from J; bases not matched to a gene: 3. The CDR3 protein is CASSDRGWNQPQHF. The DNA of the CDR3 is TGTGCCAGCAGTGACAGGGGGTGGAATCAGCCCCAGCATTTT. The entire variable domain, with the rest obtained from reference TRBV28 and TRBJ1-5, is as follows: DVKVTQSSRYLVKRTGEKVFLECVQDMDHENMFWYRQDPGLGLRLIYFSYDVKMKEKGDIPEGYSVSREKKERFSLILESASTNQTSMYLCASSDRGWNQPQHFGDGTRLSIL.

J is TRBJ2-5 and V is TRBV7-6, with a tentative D call TRBD1 (5 bases). Trimming removed 1 base at V and 5 bases at J, with 11 bases between. CDR1 is SGHVS, CDR2 FNYEAQ, per germline. There are 14 residues in the CDR3. The CDR3 DNA sequence: TGTGCCAGCAGCTTAGTCTCCCAGGGTGAGACCCAGTACTTC. Amino acids: CASSLVSQGETQYF.

The CDR3 spells CASSLQGPLQGNTIYF. The CDR3 bases are TGTGCCAGCAGCTTACAGGGGCCGCTACAAGGAAACACCATATATTTT. J is TRBJ1-3 and V is TRBV11-3, with D possibly matching TRBD1 (6 bases). The germline V and J ends were trimmed by 2 bases and 4 bases, with 15 bases remaining between them. This CDR3 spans 16 amino acids. Germline values: CDR1 SGHNT, CDR2 YENEEA.

The chain is built from TRBV18 and TRBJ2-1, with 10 bases identical to TRBD2. CDR3 size: 16 residues. Germline CDR1 KGHSH, CDR2 LQKENI. The trim removed 6 bases at V and 0 bases at J, leaving 5 bases unmatched. CDR3 residues: CASSLTSGLSYNEQFF. CDR3 sequence (DNA): TGTGCCAGCTCCCTGACTAGCGGGCTCTCCTACAATGAGCAGTTCTTC.

Of note for this clone: Germline and junction disagree at one end, which may indicate a read error. This specimen includes other DNA sequences encoding the same CDR3. The chain links TRBV11-2 to TRBJ2-1; TRBD1 matches at 8 bases. This CDR3 region has 15 residues. In germline, CDR1 is SGHAT, CDR2 FQNNGV. The DNA of the CDR3 is TGCGCCAGCAGCTTAGACAGGACAGGGTTCAATGAGCAGTTCTTC. Translating gives CASSLDRTGFNEQFF.

J is TRBJ2-1 and V is TRBV25-1, with a tentative D call TRBD2 (5 bases). The germline gives CDR1 MGHDK, CDR2 SYGVNS. The CDR3 sequence is 12 residues long. Between the trimmed V and J ends, which lost 8 bases and 7 bases, there was a span of 12 bases. The CDR3 region is CASGPRGNEQFF. The CDR3 DNA follows: TGTGCCAGCGGTCCTCGGGGAAATGAGCAGTTCTTC.

A note on this clone: Other DNA sequences of this sample code for an identical CDR3. The chain carries TRBV5-1 and TRBJ2-7, with a weak D call TRBD2 (5 bases). The CDR3 spans 12 residues. The V gene's germline CDR1 is SGHRS and CDR2 YFSETQ. Trimming left V 4 bases short and J 4 bases short, with 9 bases between. CDR3 DNA sequence: TGCGCCAGCAGCACCGGCGGGTACGAGCAGTACTTC. Translation gives CASSTGGYEQYF. The full variable domain, its missing parts supplied by reference TRBV5-1 and TRBJ2-7, is KAGVTQTPRYLIKTRGQQVTLSCSPISGHRSVSWYQQTPGQGLQFLFEYFSETQRNKGNFPGRFSGRQFSNSRSEMNVSTLELGDSALYLCASSTGGYEQYFGPGTRLTVT.

The chain links TRBV5-4 to TRBJ2-5; a weak D match, TRBD1 (5 bases). The CDR3 loop spans 15 amino acids. Germline loops: CDR1 SGHNT, CDR2 YYREEE (reference sequence). V lost 4 bases, J lost 1 base, and 14 bases lay in between. The CDR3 reads CASSPQKGRQETQYF. CDR3 nucleotide sequence: TGTGCCAGCAGCCCCCAAAAGGGGCGCCAAGAGACCCAGTACTTC. Variable domain in full (rest from reference TRBV5-4 and TRBJ2-5): ETGVTQSPTHLIKTRGQQVTLRCSSQSGHNTVSWYQQALGQGPQFIFQYYREEENGRGNFPPRFSGLQFPNYSSELNVNALELDDSALYLCASSPQKGRQETQYFGPGTRLLVL.

The rearrangement links TRBV5-6 to TRBJ1-1; D gene uncertain. V was shortened by 3 bases and J by 1 base, with 10 bases between the two germline ends. This CDR3 contains 14 residues. The germline V gene encodes CDR1 SGHDT and CDR2 YYEEEE. The CDR3 is CASSWGGENTEAFF. The DNA for the CDR3 is TGTGCCAGCAGCTGGGGAGGAGAGAACACTGAAGCTTTCTTT.

This rearrangement joins TRBV9 to TRBJ2-3; the D gene is possibly TRBD1 (7 bases). This CDR3 is 15 amino acids long. Germline assignment: CDR1 SGDLS and CDR2 YYNGEE. Trimming left V 6 bases short and J 3 bases short, with 17 bases between. The CDR3 DNA sequence: TGTGCCAGCACCAAGGGGGCGGGGCGTACAGATACGCAGTATTTT. Residues: CASTKGAGRTDTQYF.

This clone has only a few counts. The chain links TRBV28 to TRBJ2-1; 11 bases match TRBD2. Germline CDR1 reads MDHEN; CDR2 reads SYDVKM. The CDR3 consists of 17 residues. V lost 6 bases to trimming and J lost 0 bases; unmatched junction nucleotides: 7. The CDR3 here is CASSTRSGGDSYNEQFF. CDR3 DNA sequence: TGTGCCAGCAGCACCCGTAGCGGGGGGGACTCCTACAATGAGCAGTTCTTC. Variable domain in full (rest from reference TRBV28 and TRBJ2-1): DVKVTQSSRYLVKRTGEKVFLECVQDMDHENMFWYRQDPGLGLRLIYFSYDVKMKEKGDIPEGYSVSREKKERFSLILESASTNQTSMYLCASSTRSGGDSYNEQFFGPGTRLTVL.

V usage is TRBV4-3 and J usage is TRBJ1-2; 7 bases are shared with TRBD1. The junction had 8 bases not matched to a gene; V was cut back by 4 bases and J by 3 bases. The CDR3 is 15 residues long. Per the germline V gene, CDR1 is LGHNA and CDR2 is YSLEER. CDR3 sequence reads: CASSPMIRGHYGYTF. CDR3 nucleotides: TGCGCCAGCAGCCCCATGATTAGGGGGCACTATGGCTACACCTTC.

The DNA of the CDR3 is TGTGCCAGCAGTATCCCTGGGACAGTAAGCTCCTACGAGCAGTACTTC. This codes for CASSIPGTVSSYEQYF. This sequence joins TRBV28 and TRBJ2-7, with 7 bases lining up with TRBD1. Per germline, CDR1 MDHEN and CDR2 SYDVKM. V was pared by 5 bases and J by 0 bases, with 10 bases of the junction left unmatched. This CDR3 is built from 16 residues.